This section outlines one T cell receptor beta chain sequence together with its context. This sample was taken from a study of blood T cell repertoires in COVID-19. This CDR3 comprises 17 residues. Germline CDR1 and CDR2: GTSNPN and SVGIG (reference sequence). V gave up 0 bases and J gave up 5 bases, with 22 bases separating them. Generated by immunoSEQ multiplex PCR, the TCRdb table keeps only in-frame clones and is missing some. The sample records about 490,000 clones, roughly 85% being singletons. The chain has TRBV30 and TRBJ1-1; perhaps TRBD1 as D (6 bases). Material for sequencing was peripheral blood. The sequence derives from a human donor in a cohort sampled during active COVID-19. For the CDR3, the DNA is TGTGCCTGGAGTGTACGAGGGTGGGCGCCAGGGGTTACTGAAGCTTTCTTT. It specifies CAWSVRGWAPGVTEAFF.